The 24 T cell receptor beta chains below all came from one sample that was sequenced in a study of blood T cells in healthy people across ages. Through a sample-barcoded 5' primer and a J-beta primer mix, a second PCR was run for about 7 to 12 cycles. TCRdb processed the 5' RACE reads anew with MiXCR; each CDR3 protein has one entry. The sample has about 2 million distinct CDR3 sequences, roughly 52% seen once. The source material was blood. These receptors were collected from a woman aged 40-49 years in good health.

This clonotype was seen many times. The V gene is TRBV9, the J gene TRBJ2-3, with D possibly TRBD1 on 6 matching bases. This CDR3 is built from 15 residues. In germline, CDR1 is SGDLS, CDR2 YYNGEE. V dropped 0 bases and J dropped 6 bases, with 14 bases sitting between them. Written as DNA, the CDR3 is TGTGCCAGCAGCGTAGCGGGCAGGGGCGCGGATACGCAGTATTTT. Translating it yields CASSVAGRGADTQYF. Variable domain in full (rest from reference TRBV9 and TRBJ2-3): DSGVTQTPKHLITATGQRVTLRCSPRSGDLSVYWYQQSLDQGLQFLIQYYNGEERAKGNILERFSAQQFPDLHSELNLSSLELGDSALYFCASSVAGRGADTQYFGPGTRLTVL.

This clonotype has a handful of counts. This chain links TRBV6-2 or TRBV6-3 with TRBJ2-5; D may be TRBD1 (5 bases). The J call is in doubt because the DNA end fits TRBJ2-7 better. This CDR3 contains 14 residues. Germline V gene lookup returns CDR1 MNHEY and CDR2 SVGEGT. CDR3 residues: CASSYSPRAYEQYF. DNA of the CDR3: TGTGCCAGCAGTTACTCGCCCAGGGCCTACGAGCAGTACTTC.

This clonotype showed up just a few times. The CDR3 DNA sequence: TGCGCCAGCAGCCAAGAAGTAGGGCGGGCTCAGTATTTT. This codes for CASSQEVGRAQYF. This rearrangement joins TRBV4-3 to TRBJ2-3; perhaps TRBD2 as D (5 bases). Germline lookup yields CDR1 LGHNA and CDR2 YSLEER. The CDR3 consists of 13 residues. Trimming left V 0 bases short and J 12 bases short, with 13 bases between.

The CDR3 DNA reads TGTGCCAGCAGCCAAGTTAAGGGAACGGGTCCCTTCGGCACAGATACGCAGTATTTT. Protein: CASSQVKGTGPFGTDTQYF. The chain is built from TRBV4-2 and TRBJ2-3; D is unclear. The CDR3 loop spans 19 amino acids. V was cut by 1 base and J by 1 base, with 21 bases left in between. CDR1 LGHNA and CDR2 YNFKEQ come from the germline V gene.

CDR3 nucleotides: TGCGCCAGCAGCCAACTTCTGGGCAATAATTCACCCCTCCACTTT. Translation: CASSQLLGNNSPLHF. The chain links TRBV4-3 to TRBJ1-6; D is unresolved. The CDR3 consists of 15 residues. Germline CDR1 and CDR2: LGHNA and YSLEER. With 2 bases removed from V and 5 bases from J, the gap between germline ends came to 10 bases.

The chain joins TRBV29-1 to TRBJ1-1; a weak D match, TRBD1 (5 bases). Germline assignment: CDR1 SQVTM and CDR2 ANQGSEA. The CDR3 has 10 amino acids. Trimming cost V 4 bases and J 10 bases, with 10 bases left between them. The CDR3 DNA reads TGCAGCGTTGTGGTGGGGGGAGCTTTCTTT. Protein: CSVVVGGAFF.

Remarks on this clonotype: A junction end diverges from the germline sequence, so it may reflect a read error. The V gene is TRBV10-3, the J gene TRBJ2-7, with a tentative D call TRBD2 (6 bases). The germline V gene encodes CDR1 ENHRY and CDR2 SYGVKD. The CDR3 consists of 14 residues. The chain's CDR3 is CATAYGGSGYEKYF. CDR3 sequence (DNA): TGTGCCACCGCCTACGGGGGTTCGGGGTACGAGAAGTACTTC.

The DNA of the CDR3 is TGTGCCAGCAGCTCCCTGGCAGGGAGCGCAACTAATGAAGAGCTGTTTTTT. It codes for CASSSLAGSATNEELFF. The J gene is TRBJ1-4, the V gene TRBV7-9, with D possibly TRBD1 on 5 matching bases. The length of the CDR3 is 17 residues. Germline-derived CDR1 and CDR2 are SEHNR and FQNEAQ (reference sequence). Trimming took off 4 bases at V and 14 bases at J, with 29 bases between the two ends.

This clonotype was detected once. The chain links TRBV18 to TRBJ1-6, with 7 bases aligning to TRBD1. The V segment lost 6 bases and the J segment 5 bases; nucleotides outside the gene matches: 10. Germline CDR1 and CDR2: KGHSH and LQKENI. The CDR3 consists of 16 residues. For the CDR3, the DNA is TGTGCCAGCTCTTCAGCCAGAACAGGGGATAATTCACCCCTCCACTTT. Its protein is CASSSARTGDNSPLHF.

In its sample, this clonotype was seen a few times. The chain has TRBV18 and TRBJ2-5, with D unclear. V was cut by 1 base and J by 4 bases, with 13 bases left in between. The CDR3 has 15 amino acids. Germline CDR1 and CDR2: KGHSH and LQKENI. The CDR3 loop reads CASSPRTQSGETQYF. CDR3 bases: TGTGCCAGCTCACCACGGACCCAGTCGGGAGAGACCCAGTACTTC. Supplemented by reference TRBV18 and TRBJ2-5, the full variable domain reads NAGVMQNPRHLVRRRGQEARLRCSPMKGHSHVYWYRQLPEEGLKFMVYLQKENIIDESGMPKERFSAEFPKEGPSILRIQQVVRGDSAAYFCASSPRTQSGETQYFGPGTRLLVL.

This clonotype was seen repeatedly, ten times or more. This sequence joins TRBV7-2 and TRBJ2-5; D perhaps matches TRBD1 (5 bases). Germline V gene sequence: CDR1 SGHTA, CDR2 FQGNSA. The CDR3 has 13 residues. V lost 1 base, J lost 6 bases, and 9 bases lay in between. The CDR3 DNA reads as TGTGCCAGCAGCTTAGGGGGCGGACAGACCCAGTACTTC. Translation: CASSLGGGQTQYF.

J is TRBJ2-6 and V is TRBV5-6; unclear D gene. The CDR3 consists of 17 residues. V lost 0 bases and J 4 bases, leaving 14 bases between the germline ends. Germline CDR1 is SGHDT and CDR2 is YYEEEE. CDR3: CASSLGGGVFGANVLTF. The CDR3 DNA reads TGTGCCAGCAGCTTGGGGGGTGGGGTATTCGGGGCCAACGTCCTGACTTTC.

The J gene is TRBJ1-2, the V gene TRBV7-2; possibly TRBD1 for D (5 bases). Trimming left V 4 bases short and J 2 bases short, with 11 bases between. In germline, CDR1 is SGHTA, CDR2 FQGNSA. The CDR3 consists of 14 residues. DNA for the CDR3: TGTGCCAGCAGCTCCCGGGGGTCCAACTATGGCTACACCTTC. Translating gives CASSSRGSNYGYTF.

DNA of the CDR3: TGTGCCAGCAGCTTGCTCAGGGGGCTAGACGAGCAGTACTTC. Protein: CASSLLRGLDEQYF. The chain links TRBV7-2 to TRBJ2-5, with TRBD1 matching 8 bases. TRBJ2-7 matches the DNA end more closely, so the J call is doubtful. The germline V gene encodes CDR1 SGHTA and CDR2 FQGNSA. The CDR3 length is 14 residues.

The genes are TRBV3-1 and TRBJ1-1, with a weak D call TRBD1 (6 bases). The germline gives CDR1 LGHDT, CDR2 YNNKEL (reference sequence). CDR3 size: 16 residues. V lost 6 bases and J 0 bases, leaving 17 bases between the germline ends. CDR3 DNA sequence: TGTGCCAGCAGTCCTTTATCCGGACAGCTGAACACTGAAGCTTTCTTT. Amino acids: CASSPLSGQLNTEAFF.

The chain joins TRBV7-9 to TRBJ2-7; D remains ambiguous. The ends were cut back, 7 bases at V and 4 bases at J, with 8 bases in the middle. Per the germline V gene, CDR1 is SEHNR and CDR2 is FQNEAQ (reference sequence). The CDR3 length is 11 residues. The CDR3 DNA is TGTGCCAGCACAGAGAGGTACGAGCAGTACTTC. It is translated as CASTERYEQYF. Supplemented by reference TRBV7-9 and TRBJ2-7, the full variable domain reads DTGVSQNPRHKITKRGQNVTFRCDPISEHNRLYWYRQTLGQGPEFLTYFQNEAQLEKSRLLSDRFSAERPKGSFSTLEIQRTEQGDSAMYLCASTERYEQYFGPGTRLTVT.

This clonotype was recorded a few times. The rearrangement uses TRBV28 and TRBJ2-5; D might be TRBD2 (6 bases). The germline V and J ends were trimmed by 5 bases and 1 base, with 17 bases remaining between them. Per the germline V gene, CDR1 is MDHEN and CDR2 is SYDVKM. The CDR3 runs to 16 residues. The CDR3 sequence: CASSPSGVLVQETQYF. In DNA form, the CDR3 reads TGTGCCAGCAGTCCGTCGGGGGTGTTAGTCCAAGAGACCCAGTACTTC. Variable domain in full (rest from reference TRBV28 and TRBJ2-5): DVKVTQSSRYLVKRTGEKVFLECVQDMDHENMFWYRQDPGLGLRLIYFSYDVKMKEKGDIPEGYSVSREKKERFSLILESASTNQTSMYLCASSPSGVLVQETQYFGPGTRLLVL.

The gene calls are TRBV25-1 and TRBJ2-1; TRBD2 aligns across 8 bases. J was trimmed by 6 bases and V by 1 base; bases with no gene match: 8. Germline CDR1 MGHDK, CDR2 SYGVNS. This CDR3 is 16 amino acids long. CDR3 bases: TGTGCCAGCAGTGAATTTGGGGGACGGGGGGGCAATGAGCAGTTCTTC. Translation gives CASSEFGGRGGNEQFF. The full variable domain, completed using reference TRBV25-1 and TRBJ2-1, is EADIYQTPRYLVIGTGKKITLECSQTMGHDKMYWYQQDPGMELHLIHYSYGVNSTEKGDLSSESTVSRIRTEHFPLTLESARPSHTSQYLCASSEFGGRGGNEQFFGPGTRLTVL.

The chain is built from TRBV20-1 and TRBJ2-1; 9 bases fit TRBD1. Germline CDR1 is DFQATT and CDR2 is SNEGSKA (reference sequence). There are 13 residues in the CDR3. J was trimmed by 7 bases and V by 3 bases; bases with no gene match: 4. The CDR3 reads CSASHRGQNEQFF. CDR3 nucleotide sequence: TGCAGTGCTAGTCACAGGGGGCAAAATGAGCAGTTCTTC.

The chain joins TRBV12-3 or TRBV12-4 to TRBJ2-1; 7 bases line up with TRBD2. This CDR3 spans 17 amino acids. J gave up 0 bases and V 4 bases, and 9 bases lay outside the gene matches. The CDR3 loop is CASSSYQRGSSYNEQFF. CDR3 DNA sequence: TGTGCCAGCAGTTCCTACCAGCGGGGAAGCTCCTACAATGAGCAGTTCTTC.

DNA of the CDR3: TGCAGTGCTAGAGTCGACCGAAAAGAGACCCAGTACTTC. Encoded protein: CSARVDRKETQYF. This chain uses TRBV20-1 with TRBJ2-5; D gene unclear. Germline CDR1 reads DFQATT; CDR2 reads SNEGSKA (reference sequence). The V end lost 1 base, the J end lost 3 bases, and 9 bases lay between the germline ends. The CDR3 runs to 13 residues.

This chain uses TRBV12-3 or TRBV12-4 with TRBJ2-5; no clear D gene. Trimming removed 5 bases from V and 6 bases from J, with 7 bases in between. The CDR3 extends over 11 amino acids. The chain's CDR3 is CASSTDKTQYF. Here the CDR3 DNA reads TGTGCCAGCAGTACCGACAAGACCCAGTACTTC.

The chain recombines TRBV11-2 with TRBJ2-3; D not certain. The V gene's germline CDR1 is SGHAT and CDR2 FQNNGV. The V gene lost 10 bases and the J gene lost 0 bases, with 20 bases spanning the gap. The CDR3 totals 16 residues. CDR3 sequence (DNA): TGTGCCACTACTCTCTCGGGCGGCCTGAGCACAGATACGCAGTATTTT. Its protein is CATTLSGGLSTDTQYF.

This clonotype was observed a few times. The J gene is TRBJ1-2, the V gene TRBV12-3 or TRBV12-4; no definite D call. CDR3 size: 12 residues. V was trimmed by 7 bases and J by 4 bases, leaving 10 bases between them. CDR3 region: CASTKEGYGYTF. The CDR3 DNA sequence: TGTGCCAGCACCAAAGAGGGCTATGGCTACACCTTC.